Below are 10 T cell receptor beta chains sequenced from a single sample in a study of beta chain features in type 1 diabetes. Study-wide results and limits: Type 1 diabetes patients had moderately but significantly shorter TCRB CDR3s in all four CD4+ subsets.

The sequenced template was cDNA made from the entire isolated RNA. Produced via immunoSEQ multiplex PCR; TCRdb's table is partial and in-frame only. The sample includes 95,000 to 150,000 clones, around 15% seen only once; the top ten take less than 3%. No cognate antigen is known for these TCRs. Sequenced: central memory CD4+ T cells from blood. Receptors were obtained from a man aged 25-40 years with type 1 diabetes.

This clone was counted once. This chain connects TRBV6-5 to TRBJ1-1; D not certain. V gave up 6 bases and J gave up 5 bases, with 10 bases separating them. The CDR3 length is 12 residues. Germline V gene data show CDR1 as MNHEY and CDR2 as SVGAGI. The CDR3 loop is CASSLRGTEAFF. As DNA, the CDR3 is TGTGCCAGCAGCTTACGGGGAACTGAAGCTTTCTTT.

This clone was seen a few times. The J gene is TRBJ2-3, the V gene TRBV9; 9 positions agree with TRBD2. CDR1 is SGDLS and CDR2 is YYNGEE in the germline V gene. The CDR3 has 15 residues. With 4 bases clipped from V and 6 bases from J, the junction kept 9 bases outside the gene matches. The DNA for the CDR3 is TGTGCCAGCAGCCTATTGGGACTAGCTCCCGATACGCAGTATTTT. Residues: CASSLLGLAPDTQYF.

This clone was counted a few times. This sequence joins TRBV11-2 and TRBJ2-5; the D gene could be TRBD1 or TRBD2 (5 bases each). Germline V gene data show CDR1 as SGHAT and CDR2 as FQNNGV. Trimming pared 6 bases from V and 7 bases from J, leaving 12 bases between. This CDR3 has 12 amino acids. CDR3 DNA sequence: TGTGCCAGCAGGATCCCTGGGGGGACCCAGTACTTC. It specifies CASRIPGGTQYF.

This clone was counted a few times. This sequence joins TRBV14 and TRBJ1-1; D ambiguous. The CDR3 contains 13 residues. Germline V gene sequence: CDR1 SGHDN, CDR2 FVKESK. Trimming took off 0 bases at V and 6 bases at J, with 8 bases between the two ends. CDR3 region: CASSQEWVAEAFF. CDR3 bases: TGTGCCAGCAGCCAAGAGTGGGTCGCTGAAGCTTTCTTT.

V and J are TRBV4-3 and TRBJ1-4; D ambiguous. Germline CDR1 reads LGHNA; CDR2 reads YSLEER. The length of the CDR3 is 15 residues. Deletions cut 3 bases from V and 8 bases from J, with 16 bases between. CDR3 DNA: TGCGCCAGCAGCCATGGACGAGGAGAGATGGAAAAACTGTTTTTT. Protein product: CASSHGRGEMEKLFF.

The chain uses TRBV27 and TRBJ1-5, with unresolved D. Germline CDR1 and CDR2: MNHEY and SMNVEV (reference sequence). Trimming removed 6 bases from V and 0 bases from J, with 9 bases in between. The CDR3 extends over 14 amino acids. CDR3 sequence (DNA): TGTGCCAGCAGCGGCTATTATAGCAATCAGCCCCAGCATTTT. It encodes CASSGYYSNQPQHF.

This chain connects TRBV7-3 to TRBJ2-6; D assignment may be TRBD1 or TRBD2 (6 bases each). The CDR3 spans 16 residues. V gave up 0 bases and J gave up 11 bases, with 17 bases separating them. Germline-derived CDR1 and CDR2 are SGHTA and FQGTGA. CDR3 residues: CASSLTPPGGGYVLTF. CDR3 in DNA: TGTGCCAGCAGCTTAACGCCTCCCGGGGGCGGCTACGTCCTGACTTTC.

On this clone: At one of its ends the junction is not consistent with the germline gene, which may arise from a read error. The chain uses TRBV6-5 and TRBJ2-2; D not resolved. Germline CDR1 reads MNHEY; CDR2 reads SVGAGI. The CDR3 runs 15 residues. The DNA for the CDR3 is TGTTCCAGCAGTTACGCCCGGCCGAACACCGGGGAGCTGTTTTTT. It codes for CSSSYARPNTGELFF.

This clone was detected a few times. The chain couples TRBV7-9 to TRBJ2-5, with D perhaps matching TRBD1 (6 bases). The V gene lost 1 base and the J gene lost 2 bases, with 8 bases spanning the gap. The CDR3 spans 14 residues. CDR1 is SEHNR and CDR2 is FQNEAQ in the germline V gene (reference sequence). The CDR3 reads CASSLGQGQETQYF. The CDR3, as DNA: TGTGCCAGCAGCTTAGGGCAGGGGCAAGAGACCCAGTACTTC.

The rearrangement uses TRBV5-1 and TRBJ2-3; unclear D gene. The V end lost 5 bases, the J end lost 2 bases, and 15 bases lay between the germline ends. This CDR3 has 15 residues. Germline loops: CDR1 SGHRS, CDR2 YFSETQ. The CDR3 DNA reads TGCGCCAGCAGAGGAGCCTCTACCCTCACAGATACGCAGTATTTT. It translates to CASRGASTLTDTQYF.